The T cell receptor beta chain under discussion was sequenced for a study of OX40 agonist ivuxolimab in advanced cancers. Some clones are missing from TCRdb's copy, which holds only in-frame ones; the method was immunoSEQ multiplex PCR. The sample holds roughly 57,000 clones, about four fifths seen once. J was trimmed by 8 bases and V by 0 bases; bases with no gene match: 11. The CDR3 contains 16 residues. CDR1 is SGHRS and CDR2 is YFSETQ in the germline V gene. The receptor was derived from an adult with an advanced solid tumor such as melanoma, head and neck, liver or kidney cancer. The input for sequencing was CD4+ or CD8+ T cells sorted from blood, taken in a trial of the OX40 agonist ivuxolimab. The rearrangement links TRBV5-1 to TRBJ2-1, with 7 bases aligning to TRBD2. CDR3 protein: CASSLGTRTSFYEQFF. In nucleotides, the CDR3 is TGCGCCAGCAGCTTGGGCACCCGGACTAGTTTCTATGAGCAGTTCTTC.